This TCR beta chain was recovered during a study of human T cells and chemical hapten exposure (dated by TCRdb to 2020 to 2023). Regarding the complete study: For sensitization, 2% DPC in acetone was applied to a 2 cm by 2 cm area of upper inner arm skin. Some 29 alopecia patients gave blood for TCR sequencing at one to four time points (pre-sensitization, 2, 6 and 24 weeks). Libraries were pooled for sequencing, and variation in per-sample TCR yields was attributed mainly to small differences in library volumes within the pool. Patch tests used Finn chambers with 0.01% DPC on the upper back, scored after 6 days by International Contact Dermatitis Research Group standards. The mostly female patient cohort included alopecia areata with under or over 50% scalp involvement, alopecia totalis and alopecia universalis. Patient blood was sampled pre-sensitization (week 0) and at 2, 6 and about 24 weeks after DPC sensitization. Throughout the study period of approximately 23 weeks, patients also received therapeutic DPC doses to the scalp every week. Peripheral blood TCR repertoire changes were tracked in vivo in alopecia patients during primary and secondary sensitization to the hapten diphenylcyclopropenone (DPC).

Library preparation was by RACE. The reads were generated on a NextSeq 500. During library preparation, unique molecular identifiers were attached to individual cDNA molecules so that TCRs could be counted quantitatively and reproducibly. Each blood RNA sample was used to sequence both TCR alpha and TCR beta chains. The authors' analysis ran thus. The median number of TCRs per sample was roughly 98,000, ranging from roughly 20,000 to 690,600. V, J and CDR3 annotation of the TCR reads was performed with the Decombinator software suite. For PS versus PT1 abundance plots, all samples were subsampled to the same number of TCRs (28,000). Expanded TCRs were defined as absent before sensitization and observed at least eight times at the 2-week time point. The public reads were reanalyzed by TCRdb: fastp trimming at Q25, MiXCR alignment, in-frame beta chains only. When rows share a CDR3 protein, they turn into one entry using the most common DNA and genes. None of the V and J calls come from the authors' own analysis; TCRdb made them. This sample is represented by fewer than 100,000 distinct CDR3 sequences; around 10% of them were singletons. The ten largest clones add up to around 1.5% of the sample.

Remarks on this clonotype: Its antigen is currently not known. No per-base quality is available; no much larger clone lies one base away.

From the germline V gene, CDR1 is MNHEY and CDR2 is SVGAGI. From cysteine to valine, the CDR3 is 14 amino acids long. This entry keeps only the CDR3 DNA: 42 bases, framed from base 1. Clipping removes 5 bases from V and 5 bases from J, with 9 as the unmatched junction base count. The study at large found these results: After repeated subsampling, changes were observed in the strength of the expansion versus patch-test correlation and in the threshold at which the correlation became significant. Because every patient had alopecia, a presumed autoimmune disease, the patients' immune response might differ from that of healthy individuals. Patch test score was positively correlated with the number of PT1 expanded TCRs, with significance at thresholds 8, 16 and 32 but not at 4. DPC sensitization did not change how many TCRs were above 1 in 1000 frequency, and no evidence was found of alterations in global repertoire structure. Compared with pre-sensitization or healthy control sets, expanded TCRs formed significantly more large CDR3 similarity clusters, which is consistent with antigen-driven responses.

According to the study, the label for this sample's time point signals: patch test 2, 6 weeks after DPC sensitization. What this sample's treatment or condition label stands for: therapeutic diphenylcyclopropenone sensitization with weekly scalp DPC. Blood at each patch-test visit was drawn before the patch test was applied. To be eligible, patients had to be aged 18 to 70, diagnosed with alopecia and judged suitable for DPC therapy, while pregnant patients were excluded. Unfractionated whole blood was collected in Tempus Blood RNA tubes, and total RNA was extracted from that blood. The V and J genes are TRBV6-5 and TRBJ2-7, with 7 middle bases fitting TRBD1. Sample: whole blood, taken in connection with sensitization to the hapten diphenylcyclopropenone (DPC). The receptor comes from a man aged 18 to 29 with alopecia areata. Some clones in this sample may be carry-over from other donors' samples. The nucleotide sequence reads as follows: TGTGCCAGCAGTGAGCGTCGACAGGGCCACGAGCAGTACGTC. It specifies CASSERRQGHEQYV.